The clone carrying this TCR beta chain was recorded once. Original processing notes: How many nucleated cells were present was estimated from reference gene primer amplification. Libraries were prepared by immunoSEQ multiplex PCR; TCRdb keeps only in-frame clonotypes and omits some of them. V and J calls and clone size follow that table, whereas D and trimming were derived from the DNA. The table includes roughly 200,000 clones, 75% to 80% detected once. These data belong to a study of blood T cell repertoires in COVID-19. Study information: Samples representing acute and convalescent COVID-19 were sourced from the United States, Italy and Spain. PBMCs, B-cell-depleted T cells, or T cells were the source of the cDNA or gDNA that made up the material.

V lost 1 base to trimming and J lost 5 bases; unmatched junction nucleotides: 8. CDR3 length equals 16 residues. From germline, CDR1 is SGHTA and CDR2 FQGNSA. Sequenced sample: peripheral blood. This TCR was sampled from a woman aged 45-60 years with active or convalescent COVID-19. The chain links TRBV7-2 to TRBJ2-5, with 9 bases lining up with TRBD2. CDR3 DNA sequence: TGTGCCAGCAGCTTAGAACGGGGACTAGCCAGGGAGACCCAGTACTTC. This translates into CASSLERGLARETQYF.